Shown below are 32 T cell receptor beta chains from a single sample sequenced in a study of cytomegalovirus exposure and HLA in healthy donors. PCR was performed using 60 Vbeta and 13 Jbeta primers. The method was immunoSEQ multiplex PCR; TCRdb's version includes in-frame clones alone and lacks a portion of them. The sample contains 150,000 to 200,000 clones, approximately 82% of which appear only once. The specimen sequenced was PBMCs. The receptors shown here come from a man younger than 35 in good health and CMV-seropositive.

This chain joins TRBV6-6 and TRBJ2-3; 8 bases are a match to TRBD1. Germline-derived CDR1 and CDR2 are MNHNY and SVGAGI (reference sequence). Trimming at V came to 2 bases and at J to 2 bases, leaving 6 bases not matched to a gene. The CDR3 consists of 16 residues. The CDR3 spells CASSYRTGISTDTQYF. The DNA for the CDR3 is TGTGCCAGCAGTTACAGGACAGGGATTTCCACAGATACGCAGTATTTT.

The chain uses TRBV6-5 and TRBJ2-1; TRBD2 is a possible D gene (6 bases). Germline V gives CDR1 MNHEY, CDR2 SVGAGI. The CDR3 is 15 residues long. Between the trimmed V and J ends, which lost 4 bases and 6 bases, there was a span of 16 bases. CDR3 sequence reads: CASSSLRRDPNEQFF. CDR3 DNA: TGTGCCAGCAGTTCCCTCCGGAGGGATCCCAATGAGCAGTTCTTC.

Note on this clone: A read error may account for a junction end that differs from germline. The chain couples TRBV30 to TRBJ2-1; the D gene is possibly TRBD2 (6 bases). The CDR3 is made up of 13 amino acids. Germline loops: CDR1 GTSNPN, CDR2 SVGIG (reference sequence). This chain's CDR3 is CARSVDGDYEQFF. The CDR3 DNA reads TGTGCCCGGAGTGTAGACGGGGACTATGAGCAGTTCTTC.

CDR3 amino acids: CASSLGQYYEQYF. Written as DNA, the CDR3 is TGTGCCAGCAGCTTAGGGCAGTACTACGAGCAGTACTTC. The rearrangement joins TRBV7-8 to TRBJ2-7; D not resolved. Germline V gives CDR1 SGHVS, CDR2 FQNEAQ. The ends were cut back, 1 base at V and 3 bases at J, with 7 bases in the middle. CDR3 length: 13 residues.

The gene calls are TRBV30 and TRBJ2-3; D perhaps matches TRBD2 (5 bases). The V and J ends lost 4 bases and 2 bases respectively, with 10 bases between them. The germline CDR1 and CDR2 sequences are GTSNPN and SVGIG (reference sequence). The CDR3 loop spans 13 amino acids. The CDR3 DNA reads as TGTGCCTGGAACGACGGACTCACAGATACGCAGTATTTT. Translation: CAWNDGLTDTQYF. Complete variable domain (other parts from reference TRBV30 and TRBJ2-3): SQTIHQWPATLVQPVGSPLSLECTVEGTSNPNLYWYRQAAGRGLQLLFYSVGIGQISSEVPQNLSASRPQDRQFILSSKKLLLSDSGFYLCAWNDGLTDTQYFGPGTRLTVL.

The chain is built from TRBV7-3 and TRBJ2-1, with 8 bases aligning to TRBD1. V gave up 4 bases and J gave up 8 bases; unmatched junction bases: 1. CDR3 size: 12 residues. Germline V lookup: CDR1 SGHTA, CDR2 FQGTGA. CDR3 sequence reads: CASSSGGHEQFF. Written as DNA, the CDR3 is TGTGCCAGCAGCTCAGGGGGCCATGAGCAGTTCTTC.

The chain uses TRBV15 and TRBJ2-7, with 9 bases lining up with TRBD1. Germline-derived CDR1 and CDR2 are LNHNV and YYDKDF (reference sequence). The CDR3 runs to 16 residues. J lost 5 bases, V lost 0 bases, and 8 bases had no gene match. The DNA for the CDR3 is TGTGCCACCAGCAGAGAAGGGAGCGGGACAGGGCACGAGCAGTACTTC. Translation gives CATSREGSGTGHEQYF.

The chain couples TRBV18 to TRBJ2-7; 14 bases map to TRBD2. CDR1 and CDR2 (germline): KGHSH, LQKENI. The V and J ends lost 3 bases and 4 bases, in that order; junction bases with no gene match: 8. The CDR3 runs 17 residues. The CDR3 DNA sequence: TGTGCCAGCTCACCGATGGGACTAGCGGGAGTAAGGTACGAGCAGTACTTC. The encoded protein is CASSPMGLAGVRYEQYF.

This clone occurred once. The chain employs TRBV28 and TRBJ2-1, with TRBD2 matching 11 bases. Trimming removed 2 bases from V and 5 bases from J; junction bases left unmatched: 2. CDR3 size: 15 residues. Germline V gene data show CDR1 as MDHEN and CDR2 as SYDVKM. CDR3 residues: CASSLGGLADNEQFF. CDR3 sequence (DNA): TGTGCCAGCAGTTTAGGGGGACTAGCGGACAATGAGCAGTTCTTC.

The chain joins TRBV5-1 to TRBJ2-1; D not resolved. The germline V gene has CDR1 SGHRS and CDR2 YFSETQ. This CDR3 has 12 residues. V was clipped by 3 bases and J by 5 bases, with 6 bases between them. Written as DNA, the CDR3 is TGCGCCAGCAGCTCCGGAGACAATGAGCAGTTCTTC. This translates into CASSSGDNEQFF.

The gene calls are TRBV5-6 and TRBJ2-5, with 8 positions matching TRBD1. Germline CDR1 SGHDT, CDR2 YYEEEE. The CDR3 consists of 14 residues. V trimming: 7 bases; J trimming: 2 bases; junction bases outside the gene matches: 7. The chain's CDR3 is CASGTDRDQETQYF. The CDR3 nucleotides read TGTGCCAGCGGTACGGACAGGGATCAAGAGACCCAGTACTTC.

The chain couples TRBV18 to TRBJ1-2; no definite D call. The germline CDR1 and CDR2 sequences are KGHSH and LQKENI. This CDR3 has 15 residues. V gave up 2 bases and J gave up 4 bases, with 14 bases separating them. The CDR3 reads CASSPGFGSVYGYTF. Here the CDR3 DNA reads TGTGCCAGCTCACCAGGGTTCGGGAGCGTCTATGGCTACACCTTC. Complete variable domain (other parts from reference TRBV18 and TRBJ1-2): NAGVMQNPRHLVRRRGQEARLRCSPMKGHSHVYWYRQLPEEGLKFMVYLQKENIIDESGMPKERFSAEFPKEGPSILRIQQVVRGDSAAYFCASSPGFGSVYGYTFGSGTRLTVV.

The V gene is TRBV2, the J gene TRBJ2-7, with TRBD2 identical over 7 bases. The CDR3 consists of 15 residues. CDR1 and CDR2 (germline): SNHLY, FYNNEI. With V trimmed by 6 bases and J by 5 bases, 13 bases remained unmatched. Here the CDR3 DNA reads TGTGCCAGCAGCCCTATTACGGGGGGTAGCGACGAGCAGTACTTC. Encoded protein: CASSPITGGSDEQYF.

This rearrangement joins TRBV30 to TRBJ2-1, with 7 bases fitting TRBD2. The CDR3 contains 18 residues. The V segment lost 2 bases and the J segment 0 bases; nucleotides outside the gene matches: 13. CDR1 and CDR2 from the germline V gene are GTSNPN and SVGIG (reference sequence). For the CDR3, the DNA is TGTGCCTGGAGTCGTAGCGGGCCCTCCCCAGGCTCCTACAATGAGCAGTTCTTC. Protein product: CAWSRSGPSPGSYNEQFF.

The CDR3, as DNA: TGTGCCAGCAGTCTATCGGAGGGTGCCGGGGAGCTGTTTTTT. Protein: CASSLSEGAGELFF. This sequence joins TRBV6-4 and TRBJ2-2, with D tentatively TRBD2 (6 bases). The CDR3 is 14 residues long. CDR1 is MRHNA, CDR2 SNTAGT, per germline. With 5 bases removed from V and 6 bases from J, the gap between germline ends came to 13 bases.

The rearrangement joins TRBV5-1 to TRBJ2-1; 11 bases are a match to TRBD2. V lost 4 bases, J lost 4 bases, and 10 bases stayed unmatched. CDR1 is SGHRS and CDR2 is YFSETQ in the germline V gene. The CDR3 has 17 residues. CDR3 in amino acids: CASSASSGRALYNEQFF. DNA of the CDR3: TGCGCCAGCAGCGCAAGTAGCGGGAGGGCCCTTTACAATGAGCAGTTCTTC.

This clone was seen more than once but under ten times. The rearrangement joins TRBV5-6 to TRBJ2-7; 8 bases match TRBD2. Unmatched junction bases numbered 6, after V lost 5 bases and J lost 2 bases. Per the germline V gene, CDR1 is SGHDT and CDR2 is YYEEEE. The CDR3 covers 14 residues. CDR3 loop: CASSSGEGTYEQYF. In DNA, the CDR3 is TGTGCCAGCAGTAGCGGGGAGGGAACCTACGAGCAGTACTTC.

The chain has TRBV7-9 and TRBJ1-4, with 7 bases identical to TRBD1. The CDR3 is made up of 15 amino acids. V lost 5 bases, J lost 6 bases, and 9 bases stayed unmatched. From germline, CDR1 is SEHNR and CDR2 FQNEAQ (reference sequence). CDR3 nucleotide sequence: TGTGCCAGCAGCGAGGACAGGCTTCTTGATGAAAAACTGTTTTTT. Translation gives CASSEDRLLDEKLFF. Complete variable domain (other parts from reference TRBV7-9 and TRBJ1-4): DTGVSQNPRHKITKRGQNVTFRCDPISEHNRLYWYRQTLGQGPEFLTYFQNEAQLEKSRLLSDRFSAERPKGSFSTLEIQRTEQGDSAMYLCASSEDRLLDEKLFFGSGTQLSVL.

This clone was picked up a small number of times. The chain recombines TRBV4-1 with TRBJ1-4, with D uncertain. V dropped 0 bases and J dropped 0 bases, with 8 bases sitting between them. The germline V gene has CDR1 MGHRA and CDR2 YSYEKL. The length of the CDR3 is 16 residues. This CDR3 reads CASSQDRQATNEKLFF. For the CDR3, the DNA is TGCGCCAGCAGCCAAGATCGTCAGGCAACTAATGAAAAACTGTTTTTT.

The chain employs TRBV2 and TRBJ2-5; 7 nucleotides match TRBD2. Trimming took 6 bases from V and 2 from J; bases not matched to a gene: 9. Germline-derived CDR1 and CDR2 are SNHLY and FYNNEI. The CDR3 spans 15 residues. As DNA, the CDR3 is TGTGCCAGCAGGACCCTTCGGACTAGACAAGAGACCCAGTACTTC. As protein: CASRTLRTRQETQYF. The whole variable domain, remainder taken from reference TRBV2 and TRBJ2-5, is EPEVTQTPSHQVTQMGQEVILRCVPISNHLYFYWYRQILGQKVEFLVSFYNNEISEKSEIFDDQFSVERPDGSNFTLKIRSTKLEDSAMYFCASRTLRTRQETQYFGPGTRLLVL.

This clone was seen only once. The V and J genes are TRBV9 and TRBJ2-7; TRBD2 agrees at 10 bases. V gave up 3 bases and J gave up 2 bases; unmatched junction bases: 2. Germline V gene lookup returns CDR1 SGDLS and CDR2 YYNGEE. This CDR3 spans 14 amino acids. This CDR3 reads CASSAGLAAYEQYF. The CDR3 DNA is TGTGCCAGCAGCGCCGGACTAGCGGCCTACGAGCAGTACTTC.

This chain connects TRBV7-9 to TRBJ2-2, with 14 bases fitting TRBD2. The CDR3 consists of 15 residues. Trimming cost V 5 bases and J 6 bases; bases outside gene matches: 2. Germline V gene sequence: CDR1 SEHNR, CDR2 FQNEAQ (reference sequence). The CDR3 region has the DNA TGTGCCAGCAGCACGGGACTAGCGGGAGCCGGGGAGCTGTTTTTT. This gives the protein CASSTGLAGAGELFF.

This clone was counted between two and nine times. The V call is TRBV9, the J call TRBJ1-1; D is undetermined. Germline CDR1 is SGDLS and CDR2 is YYNGEE. The CDR3 is made up of 13 amino acids. The V and J ends lost 2 bases and 1 base respectively, with 6 bases between them. The CDR3 DNA reads TGTGCCAGCAGCGTTAGCCGGAACACTGAAGCTTTCTTT. Amino acid sequence: CASSVSRNTEAFF.

The rearrangement joins TRBV9 to TRBJ2-1; 8 positions agree with TRBD2. J gave up 8 bases and V 3 bases, and 10 bases lay outside the gene matches. Germline assignment: CDR1 SGDLS and CDR2 YYNGEE. The CDR3 is 15 amino acids. The CDR3 nucleotides read TGTGCCAGCAGCGAACTAGCGGTAGGGAGTGATGAGCAGTTCTTC. Residues: CASSELAVGSDEQFF.

With respect to this clone: Other DNA sequences in this sample translate to the same CDR3. This chain joins TRBV10-1 and TRBJ2-1; no clear D. This CDR3 contains 14 residues. The germline V and J ends were trimmed by 6 bases and 8 bases, with 17 bases remaining between them. From germline, CDR1 is WNHNN and CDR2 SYGVQD (reference sequence). The CDR3 is CASSSAALGYEQFF. Here the CDR3 DNA reads TGCGCCAGCAGCTCCGCGGCCCTCGGCTATGAGCAGTTCTTC.

CDR3 nucleotide sequence: TGCGCCAGCAGCTTGGAAGGACTGGGGAGTGAAAAACTGTTTTTT. It encodes CASSLEGLGSEKLFF. The chain couples TRBV5-1 to TRBJ1-4; D gene ambiguous. Trimming cost V 0 bases and J 7 bases, with 13 bases left between them. The CDR3 runs 15 residues. Germline-derived CDR1 and CDR2 are SGHRS and YFSETQ.

This clone has more than one count but fewer than ten. V is TRBV18 and J is TRBJ2-1, with 11 bases matching TRBD2. The CDR3 is made up of 16 amino acids. Germline CDR1 is KGHSH and CDR2 is LQKENI. V gave up 2 bases and J gave up 4 bases; unmatched junction bases: 4. CDR3 residues: CASSPMGLAVYNEQFF. The DNA for the CDR3 is TGTGCCAGCTCACCAATGGGACTAGCGGTATACAATGAGCAGTTCTTC.

The J gene is TRBJ2-1, the V gene TRBV6-1; D perhaps matches TRBD1 (7 bases). Per the germline V gene, CDR1 is MNHNS and CDR2 is SASEGT. Trimming removed 4 bases at V and 7 bases at J, with 26 bases between. The CDR3 is 18 residues long. The CDR3 sequence: CASSGRLDPGGRRNEQFF. The CDR3 coding sequence is TGTGCCAGCAGTGGTAGACTAGATCCAGGGGGGCGCCGGAATGAGCAGTTCTTC.

This clone was observed a few times. CDR3 loop: CASSPLGQRTEAFF. Written as DNA, the CDR3 is TGTGCCAGCAGTCCGTTAGGACAGCGCACTGAAGCTTTCTTT. The gene calls are TRBV6-5 and TRBJ1-1; perhaps TRBD1 as D (6 bases). Germline V gene data show CDR1 as MNHEY and CDR2 as SVGAGI. Trimming pared 5 bases from V and 4 bases from J, leaving 14 bases between. This CDR3 spans 14 amino acids.

The chain uses TRBV29-1 and TRBJ2-3; maybe TRBD2 (6 bases). Germline loops: CDR1 SQVTM, CDR2 ANQGSEA. Deletions cut 6 bases from V and 1 base from J, with 11 bases between. This CDR3 is built from 13 residues. DNA of the CDR3: TGCAGCGTCCTGGCTAGCGGCACAGATACGCAGTATTTT. It specifies CSVLASGTDTQYF.

V is TRBV28 and J is TRBJ1-2; D unresolved. Germline V CDR1 and CDR2: MDHEN, SYDVKM. V lost 4 bases and J lost 8, with 23 bases in between. The CDR3 contains 16 residues. The CDR3, as DNA: TGTGCCAGCAGTTATAGCAGGCCCACAGCCTGGGAGGGCTACACCTTC. This codes for CASSYSRPTAWEGYTF.

The chain has TRBV29-1 and TRBJ2-7; D uncertain. V gave up 3 bases and J gave up 2 bases, with 11 bases separating them. The length of the CDR3 is 13 residues. Germline values: CDR1 SQVTM, CDR2 ANQGSEA. DNA for the CDR3: TGCAGCGTTGACGCACTGGGCGCCTACGAGCAGTACTTC. Protein: CSVDALGAYEQYF.